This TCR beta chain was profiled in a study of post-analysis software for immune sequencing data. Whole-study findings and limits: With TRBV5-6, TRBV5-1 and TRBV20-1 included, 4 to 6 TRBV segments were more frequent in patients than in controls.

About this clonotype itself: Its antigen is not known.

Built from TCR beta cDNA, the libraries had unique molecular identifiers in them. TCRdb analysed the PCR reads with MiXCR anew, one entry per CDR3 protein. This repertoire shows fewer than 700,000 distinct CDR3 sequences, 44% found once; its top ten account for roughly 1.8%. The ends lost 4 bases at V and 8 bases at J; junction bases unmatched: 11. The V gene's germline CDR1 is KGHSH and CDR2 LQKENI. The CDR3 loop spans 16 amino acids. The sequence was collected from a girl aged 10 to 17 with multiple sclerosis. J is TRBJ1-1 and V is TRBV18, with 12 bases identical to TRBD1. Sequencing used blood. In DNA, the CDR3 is TGTGCCAGCTCACTCGTCCTCGGGGGACAGGGGGCAGAAGCTTTCTTT. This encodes CASSLVLGGQGAEAFF.